The T cell receptor (beta chain) described here comes from a study of shared T cell receptors in the human thymus. This CDR3 has 15 residues. Germline V gene sequence: CDR1 SGHNT, CDR2 YYREEE (reference sequence). V lost 0 bases, J lost 5 bases, and 8 bases stayed unmatched. Only in-frame clones appear in the TCRdb table, and some are missing; sequencing was by immunoSEQ multiplex PCR. The sample includes hundreds of thousands of clones, approximately 83% of them seen just once. The sample was also linked to a second study, of human thymus T cells. That source reports: Corrective surgery for congenital heart defects was being performed on the healthy Finnish infants who were the donors. The study used thymus tissue resected during corrective heart surgery. Use of V and J genes seemed skewed within the thymic and blood repertoires. Related reports documented highly overlapping thymic repertoires among unrelated individuals.

Sequenced input: thymocytes. The sequence came from a girl under three years old with a congenital heart defect. The rearrangement uses TRBV5-4 and TRBJ2-7; 7 nucleotides line up with TRBD1. The DNA for the CDR3 is TGTGCCAGCAGCTTGGTAGGGACAGCCGTCGACGAGCAGTACTTC. It encodes CASSLVGTAVDEQYF.